Presented here are 9 T cell receptor beta chains from one specimen sequenced in a study of lung T cells in sarcoidosis with Löfgren's syndrome. TCRdb reprocessed the reads via MiXCR and lists one record per CDR3 protein. In the table there are tens of thousands of distinct CDR3 sequences, 20% to 25% of which are singletons. Sequencing used CD4+ T cells from PBMCs. The receptors derive from a human donor with sarcoidosis (Löfgren's syndrome or another form), or a control subject (not recorded which).

This clonotype has more than one count but fewer than ten. V is TRBV7-9 and J is TRBJ2-5, with 8 bases identical to TRBD1. V lost 4 bases to trimming and J lost 4 bases; unmatched junction nucleotides: 5. This CDR3 is built from 14 residues. CDR1 and CDR2 from the germline V gene are SEHNR and FQNEAQ (reference sequence). CDR3 protein: CASSSGQALETQYF. In nucleotides, the CDR3 is TGTGCCAGCAGCTCGGGACAGGCTCTAGAGACCCAGTACTTC. Full variable domain (missing parts from reference TRBV7-9 and TRBJ2-5): DTGVSQNPRHKITKRGQNVTFRCDPISEHNRLYWYRQTLGQGPEFLTYFQNEAQLEKSRLLSDRFSAERPKGSFSTLEIQRTEQGDSAMYLCASSSGQALETQYFGPGTRLLVL.

This clonotype was detected ten times or more. The chain couples TRBV6-6 to TRBJ1-6; the D is unclear. The CDR3 covers 13 residues. CDR1 is MNHNY, CDR2 SVGAGI, per germline (reference sequence). V lost 2 bases and J lost 6, with 5 bases in between. The CDR3 DNA sequence: TGTGCCAGCAGTTACGATAGTAATTCACCCCTCCACTTT. This gives the protein CASSYDSNSPLHF.

This clonotype appeared many times. This rearrangement joins TRBV29-1 to TRBJ2-6; D unresolved. CDR1 SQVTM and CDR2 ANQGSEA come from the germline V gene. The CDR3 extends over 12 amino acids. Trimming took off 3 bases at V and 4 bases at J, with 4 bases between the two ends. CDR3 sequence reads: CSVESGANVLTF. CDR3 DNA sequence: TGCAGCGTTGAGTCGGGGGCCAACGTCCTGACTTTC.

This clonotype has more than one count but fewer than ten. The chain uses TRBV5-5 and TRBJ1-3; D gene ambiguous. Looked up from germline, CDR1 is SGHKS and CDR2 is YYEKEE (reference sequence). V was trimmed by 4 bases and J by 2 bases, leaving 13 bases between them. CDR3 size: 15 residues. CDR3 DNA: TGTGCCAGCAGCGAGGTACCCTTAACTGGAAACACCATATATTTT. Translated: CASSEVPLTGNTIYF.

On this clonotype: A much larger clone sits a single nucleotide away, making a read error possible. The chain links TRBV11-2 to TRBJ2-5, with unresolved D. The germline V and J ends were trimmed by 3 bases and 3 bases, with 11 bases remaining between them. CDR1 SGHAT and CDR2 FQNNGV come from the germline V gene. This CDR3 contains 14 residues. This CDR3 is CASSFSRNKETQYF. CDR3 nucleotide sequence: TGTGCCAGCAGCTTTTCACGAAATAAAGAGACCCAGTACTTC.

V is TRBV7-2 and J is TRBJ2-1; either TRBD1 or TRBD2 may supply D (5 bases each). The germline V gene has CDR1 SGHTA and CDR2 FQGNSA. Deletions cut 5 bases from V and 0 bases from J, with 14 bases between. This CDR3 region has 16 residues. DNA of the CDR3: TGTGCCAGCAGCCTAGGGGCGACTAACTCCTACAATGAGCAGTTCTTC. Translating gives CASSLGATNSYNEQFF.

Concerning this clonotype itself: It may be a read error: a sequence one base away is much more abundant. The conserved phenylalanine or tryptophan is not found at the CDR3 terminus, so this likely reflects a read error. The chain links TRBV20-1 to TRBJ1-1, with a tentative D call TRBD1 (5 bases). There are 15 residues in the CDR3. Germline CDR1 is DFQATT and CDR2 is SNEGSKA (reference sequence). Trimming left V 0 bases short and J 0 bases short, with 11 bases between. CDR3 loop: CSAREEGRVNTEAFS. The CDR3 bases are TGCAGTGCTAGAGAGGAGGGGAGGGTGAACACTGAAGCTTTCTCT.

The genes are TRBV12-3 or TRBV12-4 and TRBJ2-7; TRBD2 aligns across 7 bases. After removal of 6 bases from V and 1 base from J, the junction contained 9 bases not matched to a gene. The CDR3 has 15 amino acids. The chain's CDR3 is CASSHGGTQSYEQYV. CDR3 DNA: TGTGCCAGCAGCCACGGGGGGACGCAGTCCTACGAGCAGTACGTC.

This clonotype occurred a few times. A single base separates this from a much larger clone, so it may be a read error. The rearrangement uses TRBV6-2 or TRBV6-3 and TRBJ1-5; D is perhaps TRBD1 (5 bases). CDR3 size: 16 residues. In germline, CDR1 is MNHEY, CDR2 SVGEGT. CDR3: CASSYHGTSSGQPHHF. CDR3 coding DNA: TGTGCCAGCAGTTACCATGGGACCTCCTCTGGTCAGCCCCATCATTTT.